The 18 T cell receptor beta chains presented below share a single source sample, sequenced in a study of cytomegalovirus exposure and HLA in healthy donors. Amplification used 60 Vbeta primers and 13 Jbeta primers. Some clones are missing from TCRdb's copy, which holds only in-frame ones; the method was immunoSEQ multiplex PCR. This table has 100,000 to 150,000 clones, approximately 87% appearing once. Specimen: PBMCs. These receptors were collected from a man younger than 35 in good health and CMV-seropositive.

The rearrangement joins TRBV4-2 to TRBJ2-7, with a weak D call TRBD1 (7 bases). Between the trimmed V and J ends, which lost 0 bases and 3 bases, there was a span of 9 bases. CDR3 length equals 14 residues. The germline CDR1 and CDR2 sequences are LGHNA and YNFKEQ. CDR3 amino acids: CASSQERDSYEQYF. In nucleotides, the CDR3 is TGTGCCAGCAGCCAAGAGCGGGACAGCTACGAGCAGTACTTC.

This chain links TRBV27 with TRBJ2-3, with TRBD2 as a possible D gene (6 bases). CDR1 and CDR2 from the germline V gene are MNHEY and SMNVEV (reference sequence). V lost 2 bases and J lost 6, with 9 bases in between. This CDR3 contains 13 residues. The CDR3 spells CASSLGLADTQYF. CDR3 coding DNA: TGTGCCAGCAGTTTAGGGCTAGCGGATACGCAGTATTTT.

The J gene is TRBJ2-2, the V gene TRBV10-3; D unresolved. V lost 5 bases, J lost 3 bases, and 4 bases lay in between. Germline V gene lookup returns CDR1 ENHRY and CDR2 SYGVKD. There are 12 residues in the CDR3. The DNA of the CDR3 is TGTGCCATCAGTAACTACACCGGGGAGCTGTTTTTT. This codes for CAISNYTGELFF.

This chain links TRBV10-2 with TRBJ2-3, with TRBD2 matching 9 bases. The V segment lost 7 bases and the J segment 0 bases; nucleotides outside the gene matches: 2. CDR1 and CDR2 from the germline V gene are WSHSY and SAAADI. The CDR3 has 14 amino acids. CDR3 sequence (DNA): TGCGCCAGCAAGACTAGCGGTAGCACAGATACGCAGTATTTT. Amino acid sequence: CASKTSGSTDTQYF.

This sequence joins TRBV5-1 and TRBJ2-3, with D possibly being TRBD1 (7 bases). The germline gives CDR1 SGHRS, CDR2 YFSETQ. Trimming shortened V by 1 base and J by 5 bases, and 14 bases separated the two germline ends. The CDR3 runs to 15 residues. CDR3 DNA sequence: TGCGCCAGCAGCTTGATTGGGGGGACAGAAGATACGCAGTATTTT. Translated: CASSLIGGTEDTQYF.

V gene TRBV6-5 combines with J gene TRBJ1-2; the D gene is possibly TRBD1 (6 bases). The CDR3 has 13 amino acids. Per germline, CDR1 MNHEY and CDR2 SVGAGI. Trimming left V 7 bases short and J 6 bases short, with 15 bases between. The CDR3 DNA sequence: TGTGCCAGCACCTCACAGGGAACCAATGGCTACACCTTC. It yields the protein CASTSQGTNGYTF.

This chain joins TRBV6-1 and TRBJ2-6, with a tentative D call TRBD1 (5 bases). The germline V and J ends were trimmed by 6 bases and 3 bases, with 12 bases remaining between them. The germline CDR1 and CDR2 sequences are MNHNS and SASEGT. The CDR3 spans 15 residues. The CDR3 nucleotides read TGTGCCAGCAGCGTTATAACAGGTGGGGCCAACGTCCTGACTTTC. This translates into CASSVITGGANVLTF.

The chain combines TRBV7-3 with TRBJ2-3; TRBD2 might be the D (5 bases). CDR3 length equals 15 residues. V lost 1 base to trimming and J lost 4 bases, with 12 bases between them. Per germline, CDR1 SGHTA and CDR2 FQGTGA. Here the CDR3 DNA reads TGTGCCAGCAGCTTAAACGGCCTCGGGGCAGATACGCAGTATTTT. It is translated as CASSLNGLGADTQYF. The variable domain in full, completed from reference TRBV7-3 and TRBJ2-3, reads GAGVSQTPSNKVTEKGKYVELRCDPISGHTALYWYRQSLGQGPEFLIYFQGTGAADDSGLPNDRFFAVRPEGSVSTLKIQRTERGDSAVYLCASSLNGLGADTQYFGPGTRLTVL.

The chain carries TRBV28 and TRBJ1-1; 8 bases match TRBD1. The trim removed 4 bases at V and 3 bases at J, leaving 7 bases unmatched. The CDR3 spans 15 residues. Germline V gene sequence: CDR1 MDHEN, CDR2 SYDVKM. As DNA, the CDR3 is TGTGCCAGCAGTTCCCCACAGGGGGGTTACACTGAAGCTTTCTTT. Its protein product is CASSSPQGGYTEAFF.

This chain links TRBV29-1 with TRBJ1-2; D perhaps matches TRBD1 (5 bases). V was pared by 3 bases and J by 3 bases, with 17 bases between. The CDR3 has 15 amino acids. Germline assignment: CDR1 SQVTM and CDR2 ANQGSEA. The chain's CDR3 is CSVDHYSDRDYGYTF. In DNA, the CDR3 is TGCAGCGTTGACCACTACTCCGACAGAGACTATGGCTACACCTTC.

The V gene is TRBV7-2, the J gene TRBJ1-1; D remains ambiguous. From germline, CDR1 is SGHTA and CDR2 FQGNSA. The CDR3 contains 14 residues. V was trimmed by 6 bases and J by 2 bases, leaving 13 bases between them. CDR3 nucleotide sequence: TGTGCCAGCAGGATAACCGCAGGCAACACTGAAGCTTTCTTT. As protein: CASRITAGNTEAFF.

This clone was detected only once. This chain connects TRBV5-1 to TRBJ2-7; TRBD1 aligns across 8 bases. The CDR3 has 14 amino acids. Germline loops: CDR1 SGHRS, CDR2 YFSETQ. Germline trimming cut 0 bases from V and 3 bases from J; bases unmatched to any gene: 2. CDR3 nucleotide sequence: TGCGCCAGCAGCTTGGGTACAGGGGGCTACGAGCAGTACTTC. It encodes CASSLGTGGYEQYF.

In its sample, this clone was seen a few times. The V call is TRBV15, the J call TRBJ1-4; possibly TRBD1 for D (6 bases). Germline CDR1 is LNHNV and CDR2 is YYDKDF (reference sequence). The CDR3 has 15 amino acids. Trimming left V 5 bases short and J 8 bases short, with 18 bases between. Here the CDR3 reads CATSGSGQGTEKLFF. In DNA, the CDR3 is TGTGCCACCAGCGGGAGTGGGCAGGGGACCGAAAAACTGTTTTTT.

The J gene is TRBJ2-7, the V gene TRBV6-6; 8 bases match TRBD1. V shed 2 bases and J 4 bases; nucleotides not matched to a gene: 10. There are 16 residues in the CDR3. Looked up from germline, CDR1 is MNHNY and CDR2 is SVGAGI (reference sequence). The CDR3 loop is CASSYGLQGAQYEQYF. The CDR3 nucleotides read TGTGCCAGCAGTTACGGCCTGCAGGGGGCGCAGTACGAGCAGTACTTC.

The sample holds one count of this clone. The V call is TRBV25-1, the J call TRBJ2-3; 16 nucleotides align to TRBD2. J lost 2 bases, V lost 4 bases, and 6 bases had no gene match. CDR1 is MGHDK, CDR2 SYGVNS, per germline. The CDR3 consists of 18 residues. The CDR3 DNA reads TGTGCCAGCAGTGTGGGACTAGCGGGGGGGCGGAACACAGATACGCAGTATTTT. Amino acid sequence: CASSVGLAGGRNTDTQYF. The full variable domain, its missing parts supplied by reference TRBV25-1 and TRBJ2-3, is EADIYQTPRYLVIGTGKKITLECSQTMGHDKMYWYQQDPGMELHLIHYSYGVNSTEKGDLSSESTVSRIRTEHFPLTLESARPSHTSQYLCASSVGLAGGRNTDTQYFGPGTRLTVL.

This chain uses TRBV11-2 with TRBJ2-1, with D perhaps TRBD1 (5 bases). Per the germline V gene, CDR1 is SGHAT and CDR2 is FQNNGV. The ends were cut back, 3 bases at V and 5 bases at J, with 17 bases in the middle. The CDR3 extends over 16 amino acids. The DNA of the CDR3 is TGTGCCAGCAGCTTTTCCAGGGCTGGGTTGCACAATGAGCAGTTCTTC. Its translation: CASSFSRAGLHNEQFF.

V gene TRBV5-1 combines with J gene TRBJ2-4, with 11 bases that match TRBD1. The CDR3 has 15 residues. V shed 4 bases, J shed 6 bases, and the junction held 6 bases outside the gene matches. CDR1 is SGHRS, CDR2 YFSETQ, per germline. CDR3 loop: CASSLRTGGGNIQYF. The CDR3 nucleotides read TGCGCCAGCAGCCTGCGGACAGGGGGCGGAAACATTCAGTACTTC. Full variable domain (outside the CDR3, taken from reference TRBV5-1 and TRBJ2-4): KAGVTQTPRYLIKTRGQQVTLSCSPISGHRSVSWYQQTPGQGLQFLFEYFSETQRNKGNFPGRFSGRQFSNSRSEMNVSTLELGDSALYLCASSLRTGGGNIQYFGAGTRLSVL.

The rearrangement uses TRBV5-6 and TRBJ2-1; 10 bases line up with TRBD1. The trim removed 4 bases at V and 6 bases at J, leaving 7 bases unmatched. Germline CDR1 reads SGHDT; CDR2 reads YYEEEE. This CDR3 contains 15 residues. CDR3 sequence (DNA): TGTGCCAGCAGCCAGCCGGGACAGGGGCTCAATGAGCAGTTCTTC. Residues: CASSQPGQGLNEQFF.